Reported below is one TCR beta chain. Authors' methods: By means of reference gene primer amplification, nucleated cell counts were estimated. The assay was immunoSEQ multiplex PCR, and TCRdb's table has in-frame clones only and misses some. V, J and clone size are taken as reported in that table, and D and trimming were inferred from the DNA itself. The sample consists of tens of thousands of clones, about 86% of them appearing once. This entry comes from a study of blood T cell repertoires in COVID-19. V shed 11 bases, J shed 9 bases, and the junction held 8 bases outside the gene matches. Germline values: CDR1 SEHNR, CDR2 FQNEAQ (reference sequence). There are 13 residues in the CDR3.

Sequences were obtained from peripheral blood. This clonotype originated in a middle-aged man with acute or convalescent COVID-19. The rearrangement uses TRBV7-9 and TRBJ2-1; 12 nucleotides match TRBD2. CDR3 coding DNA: TGTGCCTCCTGGACTAGCGGGGTGGGTGAGCAGTTCTTC. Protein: CASWTSGVGEQFF.